The sequence of this T cell receptor beta chain was determined in a study of spatial heterogeneity in lung cancer. Study background: Samples came from about 72 TRACERx patients with untreated early-stage lung cancer. The study sequenced follow-up PBMC samples when they were available, at a median of approximately two years after resection.

Every TCR cDNA molecule bore a unique molecular identifier. TCRdb redid the calling of the 5' RACE reads with MiXCR, one entry per CDR3 protein. Here the sample spans fewer than 100,000 distinct CDR3 sequences, approximately 19% being singletons. The CDR3 extends over 17 amino acids. V lost 5 bases to trimming and J lost 3 bases; unmatched junction nucleotides: 12. Germline V lookup: CDR1 MNHEY, CDR2 SMNVEV (reference sequence). Noted time point: blood at routine non-recurrence follow-up after resection. Sequencing was performed on whole RNA extracted from tumor and nontumor lung tissue, or from frozen PBMC, and the material was left unsorted.

The input for sequencing was PBMCs, taken at follow-up. The rearrangement links TRBV27 to TRBJ2-3; 9 bases align to TRBD1. The receptor's source is a male donor with early-stage non-small cell lung cancer. Here the CDR3 DNA reads TGTGCCAGCAGTCCGTTTACCGGGACAGGGACGACAGATACGCAGTATTTT. Translation: CASSPFTGTGTTDTQYF.